Listed here are 12 T cell receptor beta chains from one sample, sequenced in a study of graft-versus-host responses after intestinal transplantation. Some clones are missing from TCRdb's copy, which holds only in-frame ones; the method was immunoSEQ multiplex PCR. The table records tens of thousands of clones, roughly 90% of them present only once. The specimen comprised bone marrow, sampled 734 days after intestinal transplantation. The receptors were gathered from a human patient who received an intestinal transplant, so some T cells may come from the graft donor.

The chain employs TRBV5-6 and TRBJ2-7; TRBD1 or TRBD2 may be the D gene (5 bases each). Trimming stripped 4 bases from V and 3 bases from J, with 14 bases between. The CDR3 totals 14 residues. Germline-derived CDR1 and CDR2 are SGHDT and YYEEEE. CDR3 nucleotides: TGTGCCAGCAGCACGGGACGGGTCGTCTACGAGCAGTACTTC. This sequence encodes CASSTGRVVYEQYF.

The chain links TRBV5-1 to TRBJ1-1, with D possibly being TRBD1 (6 bases). Trimming stripped 0 bases from V and 0 bases from J, with 12 bases between. This CDR3 is 16 amino acids long. The germline V gene encodes CDR1 SGHRS and CDR2 YFSETQ. CDR3 in amino acids: CASSLGSGTMNTEAFF. CDR3 sequence (DNA): TGCGCCAGCAGCTTGGGGAGCGGGACAATGAACACTGAAGCTTTCTTT.

The chain couples TRBV19 to TRBJ2-3, with a weak D call TRBD1 (7 bases). The CDR3 sequence is 14 residues long. V was clipped by 6 bases and J by 2 bases, with 12 bases between them. Germline CDR1 reads LNHDA; CDR2 reads SQIVND (reference sequence). The DNA for the CDR3 is TGTGCCAGTAGGCAGGGGGGAAACACAGATACGCAGTATTTT. Translation gives CASRQGGNTDTQYF.

The genes are TRBV10-3 and TRBJ2-5; D gene unclear. Per the germline V gene, CDR1 is ENHRY and CDR2 is SYGVKD. V lost 2 bases and J 0 bases, leaving 4 bases between the germline ends. This CDR3 is 13 amino acids long. The CDR3 loop reads CAISENYQETQYF. For the CDR3, the DNA is TGTGCCATCAGTGAGAATTACCAAGAGACCCAGTACTTC.

The chain joins TRBV9 to TRBJ1-4; weak D call: TRBD1 (5 bases). The germline CDR1 and CDR2 sequences are SGDLS and YYNGEE. V gave up 3 bases and J gave up 5 bases, with 11 bases separating them. The CDR3 is 14 amino acids. The CDR3 region has the DNA TGTGCCAGCAGCGGCGGGACGGCAAATGAAAAACTGTTTTTT. Its translation: CASSGGTANEKLFF.

The genes are TRBV11-2 and TRBJ2-1; TRBD1 matches 7 bases. This CDR3 spans 15 amino acids. Germline loops: CDR1 SGHAT, CDR2 FQNNGV. The V and J ends lost 6 bases and 3 bases, in that order; junction bases with no gene match: 8. CDR3 DNA: TGTGCCAGCAGGAAGTCCGGGACAGTCTACAATGAGCAGTTCTTC. Amino acids: CASRKSGTVYNEQFF.

The chain carries TRBV9 and TRBJ2-7; D gene ambiguous. Germline V CDR1 and CDR2: SGDLS, YYNGEE. The CDR3 runs 13 residues. V shed 8 bases and J shed 3 bases, with 15 bases lying between them. DNA of the CDR3: TGTGCCAGTTTGCCAGCCCCCTGCTACGAGCAGTACTTC. It encodes CASLPAPCYEQYF.

The rearrangement links TRBV4-2 to TRBJ1-1, with D hard to call. Germline assignment: CDR1 LGHNA and CDR2 YNFKEQ. Trimming cost V 5 bases and J 1 base, with 14 bases left between them. CDR3 size: 15 residues. CDR3 nucleotide sequence: TGTGCCAGCAGCGAAAACCTACAAACGAACACTGAAGCTTTCTTT. Residues: CASSENLQTNTEAFF.

The gene calls are TRBV5-1 and TRBJ1-2; 9 bases are shared with TRBD1. The germline CDR1 and CDR2 sequences are SGHRS and YFSETQ. The CDR3 runs 14 residues. Trimming at V came to 4 bases and at J to 8 bases, leaving 9 bases not matched to a gene. The CDR3 nucleotides are TGCGCCAGCAGCATCGACAGGGGGAACGGCGGCTACACCTTC. It yields the protein CASSIDRGNGGYTF. Filled out from reference TRBV5-1 and TRBJ1-2, the complete variable domain reads KAGVTQTPRYLIKTRGQQVTLSCSPISGHRSVSWYQQTPGQGLQFLFEYFSETQRNKGNFPGRFSGRQFSNSRSEMNVSTLELGDSALYLCASSIDRGNGGYTFGSGTRLTVV.

The chain employs TRBV2 and TRBJ2-1; 9 positions agree with TRBD2. This CDR3 contains 14 residues. The germline V gene encodes CDR1 SNHLY and CDR2 FYNNEI. V shed 8 bases, J shed 16 bases, and the junction held 18 bases outside the gene matches. This chain's CDR3 is CASEGLAGVPSLFF. CDR3 sequence (DNA): TGTGCCAGCGAGGGGTTAGCGGGAGTTCCCTCCCTTTTCTTC.

The rearrangement joins TRBV19 to TRBJ1-6; 8 nucleotides match TRBD1. The germline CDR1 and CDR2 sequences are LNHDA and SQIVND (reference sequence). The V and J ends lost 6 bases and 0 bases, in that order; junction bases with no gene match: 16. This CDR3 has 20 residues. The CDR3: CASRPRIGQGDISYNSPLHF. The CDR3 region has the DNA TGTGCCAGTAGGCCTAGAATAGGACAGGGCGATATCTCCTATAATTCACCCCTCCACTTT.

This rearrangement joins TRBV11-3 to TRBJ2-2; D might be TRBD2 (6 bases). This CDR3 has 14 residues. CDR1 and CDR2 from the germline V gene are SGHNT and YENEEA. V shed 0 bases and J shed 4 bases, with 6 bases lying between them. The CDR3 loop reads CASSLDGGTGELFF. The DNA of the CDR3 is TGTGCCAGCAGCTTAGACGGGGGCACCGGGGAGCTGTTTTTT. Combining the CDR3 with reference TRBV11-3 and TRBJ2-2 gives the whole variable domain EAGVVQSPRYKIIEKKQPVAFWCNPISGHNTLYWYLQNLGQGPELLIRYENEEAVDDSQLPKDRFSAERLKGVDSTLKIQPAELGDSAVYLCASSLDGGTGELFFGEGSRLTVL.